Listed here are 11 T cell receptor beta chains from one sample, sequenced in a study of beta chain features in type 1 diabetes. Sequencing targeted expressed TCRB transcripts, as all isolated RNA had been reverse transcribed. Clones were sequenced by immunoSEQ multiplex PCR, and TCRdb holds only the in-frame ones, with some missing. This table has a few hundred thousand clones, around a quarter appearing once. Source material: central memory CD4+ T cells from blood. Receptors originate from a man in his thirties or forties in good health.

This clone has more than one count but fewer than ten. The CDR3: CAWSVLTRDEQYF. DNA of the CDR3: TGTGCCTGGAGTGTACTTACTCGGGACGAGCAGTACTTC. This sequence joins TRBV30 and TRBJ2-7; D gene ambiguous. The V end was cut by 0 bases, the J end by 5 bases, with 11 bases between. The length of the CDR3 is 13 residues. The germline V gene encodes CDR1 GTSNPN and CDR2 SVGIG (reference sequence). The complete variable domain, with remaining parts taken from reference TRBV30 and TRBJ2-7, reads SQTIHQWPATLVQPVGSPLSLECTVEGTSNPNLYWYRQAAGRGLQLLFYSVGIGQISSEVPQNLSASRPQDRQFILSSKKLLLSDSGFYLCAWSVLTRDEQYFGPGTRLTVT.

The J gene is TRBJ2-5, the V gene TRBV25-1; no reliable D call. The CDR3 sequence is 14 residues long. Germline CDR1 MGHDK, CDR2 SYGVNS. Trimming left V 2 bases short and J 5 bases short, with 12 bases between. CDR3: CASSEDPAGETQYF. In nucleotides, the CDR3 is TGTGCCAGCAGTGAAGATCCCGCCGGGGAGACCCAGTACTTC. Based on the CDR3 plus reference TRBV25-1 and TRBJ2-5, the full variable domain is EADIYQTPRYLVIGTGKKITLECSQTMGHDKMYWYQQDPGMELHLIHYSYGVNSTEKGDLSSESTVSRIRTEHFPLTLESARPSHTSQYLCASSEDPAGETQYFGPGTRLLVL.

The chain is built from TRBV7-9 and TRBJ2-7; 10 bases agree with TRBD1. With 1 base clipped from V and 3 bases from J, the junction kept 3 bases outside the gene matches. The germline V gene has CDR1 SEHNR and CDR2 FQNEAQ (reference sequence). This CDR3 is 15 amino acids long. This chain's CDR3 is CASSLEGTGVYEQYF. CDR3 DNA: TGTGCCAGCAGCTTAGAAGGGACAGGGGTCTACGAGCAGTACTTC.

This clone has just a few counts. The chain recombines TRBV10-3 with TRBJ2-7; 10 nucleotides agree with TRBD2. The CDR3 is made up of 16 amino acids. The germline CDR1 and CDR2 sequences are ENHRY and SYGVKD. After removal of 4 bases from V and 2 bases from J, the junction contained 8 bases not matched to a gene. The CDR3 loop is CAISGQAGGNPYEQYF. CDR3 sequence (DNA): TGTGCCATCAGTGGCCAAGCGGGAGGGAATCCCTACGAGCAGTACTTC.

Many counts were recorded for this clone. V is TRBV5-1 and J is TRBJ1-5; no definite D call. The germline CDR1 and CDR2 sequences are SGHRS and YFSETQ. V was trimmed by 0 bases and J by 3 bases, leaving 4 bases between them. The CDR3 is 13 residues long. The CDR3 loop reads CASSLDTNQPQHF. CDR3 bases: TGCGCCAGCAGCTTGGACACCAATCAGCCCCAGCATTTT.

This clone showed up just a few times. The J gene is TRBJ2-7, the V gene TRBV4-3; 7 nucleotides match TRBD1. The V and J ends lost 0 bases and 5 bases, in that order; junction bases with no gene match: 1. Germline-derived CDR1 and CDR2 are LGHNA and YSLEER. This CDR3 has 13 amino acids. This CDR3 is CASSQETGNEQYF. The CDR3 coding sequence is TGCGCCAGCAGCCAAGAGACAGGGAACGAGCAGTACTTC.

This clone appeared a few times. The V and J genes are TRBV5-6 and TRBJ2-7, with D maybe TRBD2 (5 bases). Germline V gene data show CDR1 as SGHDT and CDR2 as YYEEEE. The CDR3 extends over 14 amino acids. The germline V and J ends were trimmed by 0 bases and 2 bases, with 9 bases remaining between them. The CDR3 sequence is CASSLAGDPYEQYF. The CDR3 DNA sequence: TGTGCCAGCAGCTTGGCCGGGGATCCCTACGAGCAGTACTTC.

The V and J genes are TRBV25-1 and TRBJ2-1; 8 positions agree with TRBD1. Trimming took 2 bases from V and 2 from J; bases not matched to a gene: 2. The germline gives CDR1 MGHDK, CDR2 SYGVNS. This CDR3 region has 15 residues. CDR3 sequence: CASSEPGQAYNEQFF. CDR3 DNA: TGTGCCAGCAGTGAACCGGGACAGGCCTACAATGAGCAGTTCTTC.

The J gene is TRBJ1-3, the V gene TRBV5-1; D is unclear. The V gene lost 2 bases and the J gene lost 2 bases, with 11 bases spanning the gap. The germline V gene has CDR1 SGHRS and CDR2 YFSETQ. The CDR3 has 15 residues. The DNA for the CDR3 is TGCGCCAGCAGCTTTCAAGGAGCGGCTGGAAACACCATATATTTT. It codes for CASSFQGAAGNTIYF.

The gene calls are TRBV14 and TRBJ2-1, with D hard to call. Trimming removed 0 bases from V and 4 bases from J, with 7 bases in between. Germline V gives CDR1 SGHDN, CDR2 FVKESK. The CDR3 has 14 amino acids. The CDR3 nucleotides are TGTGCCAGCAGCCAAGAGGCCGTATACAATGAGCAGTTCTTC. Its translation is CASSQEAVYNEQFF.

The chain links TRBV5-4 to TRBJ2-1; 9 bases are shared with TRBD1. V lost 4 bases to trimming and J lost 6 bases; unmatched junction nucleotides: 8. Germline V gene lookup returns CDR1 SGHNT and CDR2 YYREEE (reference sequence). The CDR3 has 15 amino acids. The CDR3 region has the DNA TGTGCCAGCAGCCCCGGGGACAGGGCTAGCAATGAGCAGTTCTTC. Its translation: CASSPGDRASNEQFF. The full variable domain, in which reference TRBV5-4 and TRBJ2-1 provide the parts outside the CDR3, is ETGVTQSPTHLIKTRGQQVTLRCSSQSGHNTVSWYQQALGQGPQFIFQYYREEENGRGNFPPRFSGLQFPNYSSELNVNALELDDSALYLCASSPGDRASNEQFFGPGTRLTVL.